This T cell receptor (beta chain) came from a study of T cells in Graves' hyperthyroidism and ophthalmopathy. Study-wide background: Peripheral blood was taken when the disease was first diagnosed, before any treatment began. Findings of the study overall: Appearing also in blood were most of the thyroid clonotypes expanded above 0.001.

PBMCs were sourced from approximately 9.3 ml fresh peripheral blood. RNA transcripts gave rise to amplified TCR beta CDR3 regions. In the first-round RT-PCR of the TCR CDR3, the HTBI primer set was used. TCRdb fed the multiplex PCR reads into MiXCR, producing one record per CDR3 protein. The table shows 200,000 to 300,000 distinct CDR3 sequences, with more than 20% occurring only once. This clonotype was detected ten times or more. Its antigen is still unknown. The CDR3 length is 15 residues. The germline V gene encodes CDR1 SGDLS and CDR2 YYNGEE. V lost 0 bases, J lost 3 bases, and 13 bases lay in between.

This chain links TRBV9 with TRBJ2-7, with D perhaps matching TRBD1 (6 bases). The TCR originated in a woman aged 40 to 49 with Graves' ophthalmopathy. Sequenced input: blood. The CDR3 sequence: CASSVEDSDLYEQYF. The CDR3, as DNA: TGTGCCAGCAGCGTAGAGGACAGCGATCTCTACGAGCAGTACTTC. The whole variable domain, filled in from reference TRBV9 and TRBJ2-7, reads DSGVTQTPKHLITATGQRVTLRCSPRSGDLSVYWYQQSLDQGLQFLIQYYNGEERAKGNILERFSAQQFPDLHSELNLSSLELGDSALYFCASSVEDSDLYEQYFGPGTRLTVT.